Each of the 21 T cell receptor beta chains below was sequenced from the same sample in a study of OX40 agonist ivuxolimab in advanced cancers. Sequencing was performed with immunoSEQ multiplex PCR; in TCRdb, only in-frame clones are kept and a portion is missing. In the table there are about 62,000 clones, 82% of which are singletons. Specimen: CD4+ or CD8+ T cells sorted from blood, collected in a trial of the OX40 agonist ivuxolimab. These receptor sequences come from an adult with an advanced solid tumor such as melanoma, head and neck, liver or kidney cancer.

The CDR3 is CASSQVRDGRSQYF. In DNA, the CDR3 is TGCGCCAGCAGCCAAGTCAGGGACGGGAGGTCCCAGTACTTC. V is TRBV4-3 and J is TRBJ2-5, with TRBD2 matching 7 bases. The trim removed 1 base at V and 9 bases at J, leaving 8 bases unmatched. Germline CDR1 LGHNA, CDR2 YSLEER. The CDR3 has 14 residues.

V is TRBV27 and J is TRBJ2-1; D ambiguous. There are 16 residues in the CDR3. Germline loops: CDR1 MNHEY, CDR2 SMNVEV (reference sequence). Trimming took 4 bases from V and 4 from J, leaving 17 bases between them. In DNA form, the CDR3 reads TGTGCCAGCAGTTCGGGTTCGATACAGAGGTACAATGAGCAGTTCTTC. Translation: CASSSGSIQRYNEQFF.

The chain has TRBV6-1 and TRBJ2-1, with 9 bases aligning to TRBD1. The CDR3 has 15 residues. Trimming cost V 7 bases and J 4 bases; bases outside gene matches: 8. The germline gives CDR1 MNHNS, CDR2 SASEGT. CDR3 protein: CASTLDRGFYNEQFF. The CDR3, as DNA: TGTGCCAGCACCTTAGACAGGGGGTTTTACAATGAGCAGTTCTTC.

This clone was detected only a few times. The chain has TRBV28 and TRBJ2-5, with TRBD2 matching over 7 bases. The CDR3 covers 16 residues. J was trimmed by 1 base and V by 5 bases; bases with no gene match: 10. CDR1 is MDHEN and CDR2 is SYDVKM in the germline V gene. The CDR3 DNA sequence: TGTGCCAGCAGTGACCCAGGGAGGGAAGGCCAAGAGACCCAGTACTTC. Encoded protein: CASSDPGREGQETQYF.

This chain joins TRBV2 and TRBJ2-1; no clear D gene. Trimming pared 7 bases from V and 5 bases from J, leaving 9 bases between. The germline gives CDR1 SNHLY, CDR2 FYNNEI. This CDR3 has 12 amino acids. The CDR3 is CASNWLDNEQFF. CDR3 nucleotide sequence: TGTGCCAGCAACTGGCTAGACAATGAGCAGTTCTTC.

The rearrangement links TRBV5-1 to TRBJ1-6; D unresolved. This CDR3 has 15 residues. Per the germline V gene, CDR1 is SGHRS and CDR2 is YFSETQ. V was trimmed by 0 bases and J by 7 bases, leaving 11 bases between them. Here the CDR3 reads CASSLAVGPNSPLHF. The CDR3 DNA sequence: TGCGCCAGCAGCTTGGCCGTAGGGCCAAATTCACCCCTCCACTTT.

V is TRBV5-1 and J is TRBJ1-6; TRBD1 matches at 7 bases. Germline V gives CDR1 SGHRS, CDR2 YFSETQ. The CDR3 has 15 residues. The J segment lost 9 bases and the V segment lost 3 bases, leaving 9 bases of the junction unmatched. The CDR3 loop reads CASSSTSGGSSPLHF. In nucleotides, the CDR3 is TGCGCCAGCAGCTCCACGTCAGGGGGGAGTTCACCCCTCCACTTT.

The rearrangement joins TRBV27 to TRBJ1-5, with 11 nucleotides matching TRBD1. This CDR3 has 16 amino acids. Unmatched junction bases numbered 13, after V lost 8 bases and J lost 7 bases. Per germline, CDR1 MNHEY and CDR2 SMNVEV (reference sequence). CDR3 sequence: CASENPGDRGMQPQHF. The CDR3 nucleotides read TGTGCCAGCGAGAACCCGGGGGACAGGGGGATGCAGCCCCAGCATTTT.

The sample holds a few counts of this clone. The rearrangement links TRBV7-6 to TRBJ2-2; D unclear. CDR1 SGHVS and CDR2 FNYEAQ come from the germline V gene. V lost 1 base, J lost 7 bases, and 10 bases lay in between. CDR3 length: 14 residues. CDR3 DNA sequence: TGTGCCAGCAGCTTAGAAGGGCTTGTCGGGGAGCTGTTTTTT. Its protein product is CASSLEGLVGELFF.

The V and J genes are TRBV19 and TRBJ1-5; tentative D call: TRBD1 (6 bases). The germline V and J ends were trimmed by 1 base and 2 bases, with 9 bases remaining between them. Per the germline V gene, CDR1 is LNHDA and CDR2 is SQIVND (reference sequence). The CDR3 runs to 15 residues. CDR3 loop: CASSIGQAGNQPQHF. For the CDR3, the DNA is TGTGCCAGTAGTATAGGACAGGCTGGCAATCAGCCCCAGCATTTT.

The chain has TRBV5-6 and TRBJ2-1; 7 nucleotides match TRBD1. J was trimmed by 2 bases and V by 4 bases; bases with no gene match: 9. There are 16 residues in the CDR3. Germline assignment: CDR1 SGHDT and CDR2 YYEEEE. Here the CDR3 DNA reads TGTGCCAGCAGCCCCCGACAGGGCTTACCCTACAATGAGCAGTTCTTC. Amino acids: CASSPRQGLPYNEQFF.

The chain employs TRBV7-8 and TRBJ1-5; D gene unclear. V lost 2 bases to trimming and J lost 3 bases, with 8 bases between them. Germline V gene sequence: CDR1 SGHVS, CDR2 FQNEAQ. The CDR3 extends over 14 amino acids. The CDR3 nucleotides read TGTGCCAGCAGCTTAATGGCTGACAATCAGCCCCAGCATTTT. Translated, it gives CASSLMADNQPQHF.

There are a few counts of this clone. The genes are TRBV6-1 and TRBJ1-2; the D is unclear. The CDR3 sequence is 14 residues long. Per germline, CDR1 MNHNS and CDR2 SASEGT. Between the trimmed V and J ends, which lost 3 bases and 0 bases, there was a span of 8 bases. The CDR3 bases are TGTGCCAGCAGTGAGGGCCCCGCTAACTATGGCTACACCTTC. This gives the protein CASSEGPANYGYTF.

The chain recombines TRBV7-9 with TRBJ2-2; 7 bases agree with TRBD1. The germline gives CDR1 SEHNR, CDR2 FQNEAQ (reference sequence). This CDR3 is built from 16 residues. With 1 base clipped from V and 1 base from J, the junction kept 3 bases outside the gene matches. The CDR3 DNA reads TGTGCCAGCAGCTTAGGGACAGGAGTGAACACCGGGGAGCTGTTTTTT. Its protein product is CASSLGTGVNTGELFF. Filled out from reference TRBV7-9 and TRBJ2-2, the complete variable domain reads DTGVSQNPRHKITKRGQNVTFRCDPISEHNRLYWYRQTLGQGPEFLTYFQNEAQLEKSRLLSDRFSAERPKGSFSTLEIQRTEQGDSAMYLCASSLGTGVNTGELFFGEGSRLTVL.

The chain links TRBV2 to TRBJ2-2; 9 bases are a match to TRBD1. The CDR3 is 15 residues long. The germline gives CDR1 SNHLY, CDR2 FYNNEI. The trim removed 7 bases at V and 4 bases at J, leaving 7 bases unmatched. The CDR3 loop is CASKRGTGSTGELFF. In nucleotides, the CDR3 is TGTGCCAGCAAGAGGGGGACAGGGTCCACCGGGGAGCTGTTTTTT.

CDR3 loop: CASSLGGWAETQYF. In DNA form, the CDR3 reads TGTGCCAGCAGCCTAGGGGGGTGGGCAGAGACCCAGTACTTC. The rearrangement joins TRBV11-3 to TRBJ2-5; possibly TRBD1 or TRBD2 for D (6 bases each). The CDR3 has 14 amino acids. V lost 5 bases, J lost 4 bases, and 14 bases lay in between. Germline V gives CDR1 SGHNT, CDR2 YENEEA.

V gene TRBV6-6 combines with J gene TRBJ2-7; D is uncertain. CDR3 length equals 15 residues. The V end lost 2 bases, the J end lost 1 base, and 12 bases lay between the germline ends. Germline CDR1 is MNHNY and CDR2 is SVGAGI (reference sequence). The CDR3 here is CASSYRTAVSYEQYF. The CDR3 DNA is TGTGCCAGCAGTTACAGGACGGCCGTTTCCTACGAGCAGTACTTC.

The J gene is TRBJ2-7, the V gene TRBV7-6; D possibly matches TRBD1 or TRBD2 (7 bases each). The germline gives CDR1 SGHVS, CDR2 FNYEAQ. V was trimmed by 5 bases and J by 2 bases, leaving 16 bases between them. The CDR3 sequence is 15 residues long. CDR3 nucleotides: TGTGCCAGCAGCCCCCCCAGGGGGGGGGCCTACGAGCAGTACTTC. This translates into CASSPPRGGAYEQYF.

The V call is TRBV15, the J call TRBJ2-4, with 9 bases identical to TRBD1. The CDR3 consists of 14 residues. V dropped 4 bases and J dropped 9; count of bases not matched to a gene: 7. Per the germline V gene, CDR1 is LNHNV and CDR2 is YYDKDF (reference sequence). In DNA, the CDR3 is TGTGCCACCAGCACCACAGGGGGCTCAGGCATTCAGTACTTC. It yields the protein CATSTTGGSGIQYF.

This clone was observed a single time. The V gene is TRBV9, the J gene TRBJ2-1, with D perhaps TRBD1 (6 bases). The CDR3 totals 15 residues. Germline V CDR1 and CDR2: SGDLS, YYNGEE. Trimming pared 4 bases from V and 8 bases from J, leaving 19 bases between. CDR3 sequence reads: CASSPSGGRGHEQFF. The CDR3 nucleotides read TGTGCCAGCAGCCCATCCGGTGGCAGGGGCCATGAGCAGTTCTTC.

The chain has TRBV6-5 and TRBJ2-1; TRBD1 is a possible D gene (7 bases). The V end lost 7 bases, the J end lost 1 base, and 14 bases lay between the germline ends. The CDR3 is 15 residues long. CDR1 is MNHEY and CDR2 is SVGAGI in the germline V gene. The CDR3 region is CASTRRGQSYNEQFF. As DNA, the CDR3 is TGTGCCAGCACCCGGAGGGGACAGTCCTACAATGAGCAGTTCTTC.